This is a list of T cell receptor beta chains from one sample in a study of T cell repertoires in cytomegalovirus infection. One entry per CDR3 protein results from TCRdb running MiXCR on the reads. The sample includes about 97,000 distinct CDR3 sequences, approximately 15% seen only once; the top ten take 8%. The specimen sequenced was PBMCs. Receptors originate from a human donor in good health (CMV status not recorded). Some clones in this sample may be carry-over from other donors' samples. Both conserved end residues are part of each CDR3. D genes are given only for firm matches. Where a row states a size, it is once, few, many or the class of an expanded clone; other rows omit it.

v_gene	j_gene	d_gene	abundance	CDR3nt	CDR3aa
TRBV12-3/TRBV12-4	TRBJ1-2	NA	many	TGTGCCAGCTGGAGGAGGGCAGGACTGGATTCTAACTATGGCTACACCTTC	CASWRRAGLDSNYGYTF
TRBV7-2	TRBJ2-7	NA	many	TGTGCCAGCAGCTCTGGACAGACGTTCGGGCAGTACTTC	CASSSGQTFGQYF
TRBV7-9	TRBJ2-1	TRBD2	few	TGTGCCAGCAGCTTATATAGCGGGAACTCCTACAATGAGCAGTTCTTC	CASSLYSGNSYNEQFF
TRBV7-2	TRBJ2-3	NA	many	TGTGCCAGCAGCCTCGCGACAGGAGGTGACACAGATACGCAGTATTTT	CASSLATGGDTDTQYF
TRBV19	TRBJ1-1	NA	NA	TGTGCCAGTACCCCGGACAGACTGAACACTGAAGCTTTCTTT	CASTPDRLNTEAFF
TRBV5-4	TRBJ2-2	NA	NA	TGTGCCAGCAGCTTGAATTCGGGTTACAACACCGGGGAGCTGTTTTTT	CASSLNSGYNTGELFF
TRBV28	TRBJ2-7	TRBD1	many	TGTGCCAGCAGCGTACAAAGGACAGGGGGGGACGAGCAGTACTTC	CASSVQRTGGDEQYF
TRBV5-6	TRBJ2-5	NA	NA	TGTGCCAGCAGCGAAACCGGGACTGTCAGCGAGACCCAGTACTTC	CASSETGTVSETQYF
TRBV11-2	TRBJ1-1	NA	many	TGTGCCAGCAGCTCCTTTAGGGGGAACACTGAAGCTTTCTTT	CASSSFRGNTEAFF
TRBV12-3/TRBV12-4	TRBJ2-7	TRBD1	many	TGTGCCAGCAGTTTACGGGACAGGGACTACGAGCAGTACTTC	CASSLRDRDYEQYF
TRBV29-1	TRBJ2-6	NA	NA	TGCAGCGTTCCACAGGGTGACAACGTCCTGACTTTC	CSVPQGDNVLTF
TRBV12-3/TRBV12-4	TRBJ1-1	NA	few	TGTGCCAGCAGTTTTTGGACGGTCGTCGGGACTGAAGCTTTCTTT	CASSFWTVVGTEAFF
TRBV7-9	TRBJ2-4	TRBD2	many	TGTGCCAGCAGCCCTTGGACTAGCGGGGATCTCAAAAACATTCAGTACTTC	CASSPWTSGDLKNIQYF
TRBV7-8	TRBJ2-1	TRBD2	many	TGTGCCAGCTCTCTAGGCGATCGAGCGGGGGGGCTGGAGCAGTTCTTC	CASSLGDRAGGLEQFF
TRBV5-6	TRBJ1-4	NA	many	TGTGCCAGCAGCCAGGGAAGTGTATGGCGAACTAATGAAAAACTGTTTTTT	CASSQGSVWRTNEKLFF
TRBV28	TRBJ1-1	NA	NA	TGTGCCAGCAGGGGGCCAAGCACTGAAGCTTTCTTT	CASRGPSTEAFF
TRBV5-4	TRBJ2-1	NA	NA	TGTGCCAGCAGCTTGAAAAGCGGTTACAATGAGCAGTTCTTC	CASSLKSGYNEQFF
TRBV2	TRBJ2-1	TRBD2	NA	TGTGCCAGCAGTGACCGGGGACTAGCGGGGCATTACAATGAGCAGTTCTTC	CASSDRGLAGHYNEQFF